This T cell receptor beta chain was captured in a study of cytomegalovirus exposure and HLA in healthy donors. The J segment lost 2 bases and the V segment lost 1 base, leaving 5 bases of the junction unmatched. Germline CDR1 LGHNA, CDR2 YSLEER. The CDR3 sequence is 16 residues long. Findings of the study overall: An Asian-associated ancestry cluster reportedly showed fewer N-insertions than the roughly 670-donor mean in a later analysis. The majority of TCR sequences were rare, yet some public TCRs appeared in many donors.

This PCR relied on a set of 60 Vbeta primers and 13 Jbeta primers. The assay was immunoSEQ multiplex PCR, and TCRdb's table has in-frame clones only and misses some. The sample records around 200,000 clones, about four fifths being singletons. Turning to this clone: Its antigen is as yet unknown.

The receptor comes from a woman in her 50s in good health and CMV-seropositive. V gene TRBV4-3 combines with J gene TRBJ2-3, with 8 bases that match TRBD2. The sample taken for sequencing was PBMCs. CDR3 amino acids: CASSQVGAGDTDTQYF. Written as DNA, the CDR3 is TGCGCCAGCAGCCAAGTTGGAGCGGGAGACACAGATACGCAGTATTTT.